A selection of T cell receptor beta chains follows, all from one sample in a study of blood T cell repertoires in COVID-19. Using immunoSEQ multiplex PCR, the repertoire was profiled, and TCRdb retains in-frame clones only, with some absent. This table holds fewer than 250,000 clones, 65% to 85% found once. The sample taken for sequencing was PBMCs or T cells enriched from blood (not recorded which). These TCRs come from a woman in her twenties or thirties who had been exposed to COVID-19. The CDR3 runs from the conserved cysteine through the conserved F or W. Each record gives: V gene, clone size, D gene, J gene, CDR3 DNA, CDR3 protein. The D gene is left open where the match is weak. Size tells how often a clone was seen (once, few, many) or the class of an expanded clone, and some rows leave it out.

>TRBV2|.|TRBD1|TRBJ1-6
TGTGCCACGCAAGGAACAGGGGGCTATAATTCACCCCTCCACTTT
CATQGTGGYNSPLHF
>TRBV15|.|TRBD2|TRBJ2-2
TGTGCCACCAGCAGACTAGGACTAGCGTTGCCCCTGGCCGGGGAGCTGTTTTTT
CATSRLGLALPLAGELFF
>TRBV12-5|.|.|TRBJ1-5
TGTGCTAGTGCCCCGACAGGACTCAGCAATCAGCCCCAGCATTTT
CASAPTGLSNQPQHF
>TRBV11-2|.|.|TRBJ2-7
TGTGCCAGCAGCCCCCCAGCCTACGAGCAGTACTTC
CASSPPAYEQYF
>TRBV9|once|TRBD2|TRBJ2-5
TGTGCCAGCAGCGACGGGACTAGCGGGGGGGCCGTAGAGACCCAGTACTTC
CASSDGTSGGAVETQYF
>TRBV19|.|TRBD1|TRBJ1-2
TGTGCCAGTTCAGTGACAGGGGAAGTCTCTGGCTACACCTTC
CASSVTGEVSGYTF
>TRBV5-4|once|.|TRBJ1-2
TGTGCCAGCAGCTTTGGGACATCTCATGGCTACACCTTC
CASSFGTSHGYTF
>TRBV19|.|TRBD1|TRBJ2-1
TGTGCCAGTAGTACCGCCGGGACAGGGTACAATGAGCAGTTCTTC
CASSTAGTGYNEQFF
>TRBV7-8|once|.|TRBJ2-1
TGTGCCAGCAGCTTAGCGGGGGCCAGGGTGGTTTTTGGTGAGCAGTTCTTC
CASSLAGARVVFGEQFF
>TRBV28|once|.|TRBJ1-3
TGTGCCAGCCTAGAACAGGGTCGCCTCGTGAACACCATATATTTT
CASLEQGRLVNTIYF
>TRBV6-2/TRBV6-3|once|.|TRBJ1-5
TGTGCCAGCAGTTACGGTGGCCCCCGGGAGGCAGACCCTCAGCCCCAGCATTTT
CASSYGGPREADPQPQHF
>TRBV19|.|TRBD1|TRBJ2-7
TGTGCCTGCGGACAGGAGTACGAGCAGTACTTC
CACGQEYEQYF
>TRBV4-1|.|TRBD2|TRBJ2-2
TGCGCCAGCAGCCAAGATAGGGGACTAGCTGAGAACACCGGGGAGCTGTTTTTT
CASSQDRGLAENTGELFF
>TRBV11-2|.|TRBD1|TRBJ2-1
TGTGCCAGCAGCAAACAGGGGCGGTTTGAGCAGTTCTTC
CASSKQGRFEQFF
>TRBV30|.|TRBD1|TRBJ1-6
TGTGCCTGGAGTGCGAGGACAGGGGTGGGATCACCCCTCCACTTT
CAWSARTGVGSPLHF
>TRBV6-1|.|.|TRBJ2-7
TGTGCCAGCAGTGAAGATCACAAGATCTACGAGCAGTACTTC
CASSEDHKIYEQYF
>TRBV11-1|.|.|TRBJ2-2
TGTGCCAGCAGCCCCCGGGGGTCCTCGAACACCGGGGAGCTGTTTTTT
CASSPRGSSNTGELFF
>TRBV5-5|.|.|TRBJ1-5
TGTGCCAGCAGCTCACAGGGATACAATCAGCCCCAGCATTTT
CASSSQGYNQPQHF
>TRBV7-3|.|TRBD1|TRBJ1-1
TGTGCCAGCAGCTTAGGACAGGGGAGCACTGAAGCTTTCTTT
CASSLGQGSTEAFF
>TRBV6-4|.|.|TRBJ1-2
TGTGCCAGCAGTGAACCAGGTGGTGGCTACACCTTC
CASSEPGGGYTF
>TRBV4-1|.|.|TRBJ2-3
TGCGCCAGCGGGGGGGCGGGGACAGATACGCAGTATTTT
CASGGAGTDTQYF
>TRBV4-2|.|.|TRBJ1-2
TGTGCCAGCAGCCGATGGCTCAGGGGAACCTCTCCCAACCACGGATTTTTCGAGGGCTACACCTTC
CASSRWLRGTSPNHGFFEGYTF
>TRBV7-2|.|.|TRBJ1-5
TGTGCCAGCAGCCCCCCCGGTGGTGAGCCCCAGCATTTT
CASSPPGGEPQHF
>TRBV12-5|once|.|TRBJ1-1
TGTGCTAGTGGTTTGGAGCGGGCCACTGAAGCTTTCTTT
CASGLERATEAFF
>TRBV10-3|.|TRBD1|TRBJ2-5
TGTGCCATCAGTGATGGGGGACAGGGGGCGGTGAAAGAGACCCAGTACTTC
CAISDGGQGAVKETQYF
>TRBV19|.|.|TRBJ1-1
TGTGCCAGTGCACTAAGCATGAACACTGAAGCTTTCTTT
CASALSMNTEAFF
>TRBV27|.|.|TRBJ1-4
TGTGCCAGCGGTGGAGGGACCGCTAAGCTTAATGAAAAACTGTTTTTT
CASGGGTAKLNEKLFF
>TRBV11-2|.|.|TRBJ2-7
TGTGCCAGCAGCCTCGGGGGGCAGATGTGGGAGCAGTACTTC
CASSLGGQMWEQYF
>TRBV4-2|.|TRBD2|TRBJ2-5
TGTGCCAGCAGCCAACCGACTAGCGGGGGGGGCGTTCCCAAGACCCAGTACTTC
CASSQPTSGGGVPKTQYF
>TRBV19|.|TRBD1|TRBJ1-2
TGTGCCAGTAGTAGTTCGGGGACAGTACGTAACTATGGCTACACCTTC
CASSSSGTVRNYGYTF
>TRBV7-2|.|.|TRBJ1-2
TGTGCCAGCAGCCCTACGTCTCATCTAGGGAGGGGGAACTATGGCTACACCTTC
CASSPTSHLGRGNYGYTF
>TRBV15|.|TRBD1|TRBJ2-7
TGTGCCACCACAAAAGGCAGGGGGTCAAGGTACGAGCAGTACTTC
CATTKGRGSRYEQYF
>TRBV12-3/TRBV12-4|.|.|TRBJ1-2
TGTGCCAGCAGTCCTCGGGGGGCTCTTGGCTACACCTTC
CASSPRGALGYTF
>TRBV3-1/TRBV3-2|.|.|TRBJ2-7
TGTGCCAGCAGCTTATACGGGGTACCCTACGAGCAGTACTTC
CASSLYGVPYEQYF
>TRBV30|.|TRBD1|TRBJ1-5
TGTGCCTTCGAGACAGGGCTTAATCAGCCCCAGCATTTT
CAFETGLNQPQHF
>TRBV7-2|.|TRBD2|TRBJ2-1
TGTGCCAGCAGCTTAGTGGCGGGGGGGCCCAATGAGCAGTTCTTC
CASSLVAGGPNEQFF
>TRBV2|.|TRBD1|TRBJ2-1
TGTGCCAGCCTACAGGGGGCGGGATACAATGAGCAGTTCTTC
CASLQGAGYNEQFF
>TRBV2|.|.|TRBJ1-2
TGTGCCCGAGAGGGGGAACAGTCCTATGGCTACACCTTC
CAREGEQSYGYTF
>TRBV19|.|.|TRBJ2-7
TGTGCCAGTAGTATTGGACAGTTAGCCTACGAGCAGTACTTC
CASSIGQLAYEQYF
>TRBV10-3|.|TRBD1|TRBJ1-6
TGTGCCATCAGTGAGGGCCGACAGGGGAATTCACCCCTCCACTTT
CAISEGRQGNSPLHF
>TRBV1|.|.|TRBJ2-3
TGCACCAGCAGCCGCCTACTGGGAGCGGGGGAGCCCCACACAGATACGCAGTATTTT
CTSSRLLGAGEPHTDTQYF
>TRBV27|.|.|TRBJ1-1
TGTGCCAGCAGTTCGGCCTTTCTGGCGGACACTGAAGCTTTCTTT
CASSSAFLADTEAFF